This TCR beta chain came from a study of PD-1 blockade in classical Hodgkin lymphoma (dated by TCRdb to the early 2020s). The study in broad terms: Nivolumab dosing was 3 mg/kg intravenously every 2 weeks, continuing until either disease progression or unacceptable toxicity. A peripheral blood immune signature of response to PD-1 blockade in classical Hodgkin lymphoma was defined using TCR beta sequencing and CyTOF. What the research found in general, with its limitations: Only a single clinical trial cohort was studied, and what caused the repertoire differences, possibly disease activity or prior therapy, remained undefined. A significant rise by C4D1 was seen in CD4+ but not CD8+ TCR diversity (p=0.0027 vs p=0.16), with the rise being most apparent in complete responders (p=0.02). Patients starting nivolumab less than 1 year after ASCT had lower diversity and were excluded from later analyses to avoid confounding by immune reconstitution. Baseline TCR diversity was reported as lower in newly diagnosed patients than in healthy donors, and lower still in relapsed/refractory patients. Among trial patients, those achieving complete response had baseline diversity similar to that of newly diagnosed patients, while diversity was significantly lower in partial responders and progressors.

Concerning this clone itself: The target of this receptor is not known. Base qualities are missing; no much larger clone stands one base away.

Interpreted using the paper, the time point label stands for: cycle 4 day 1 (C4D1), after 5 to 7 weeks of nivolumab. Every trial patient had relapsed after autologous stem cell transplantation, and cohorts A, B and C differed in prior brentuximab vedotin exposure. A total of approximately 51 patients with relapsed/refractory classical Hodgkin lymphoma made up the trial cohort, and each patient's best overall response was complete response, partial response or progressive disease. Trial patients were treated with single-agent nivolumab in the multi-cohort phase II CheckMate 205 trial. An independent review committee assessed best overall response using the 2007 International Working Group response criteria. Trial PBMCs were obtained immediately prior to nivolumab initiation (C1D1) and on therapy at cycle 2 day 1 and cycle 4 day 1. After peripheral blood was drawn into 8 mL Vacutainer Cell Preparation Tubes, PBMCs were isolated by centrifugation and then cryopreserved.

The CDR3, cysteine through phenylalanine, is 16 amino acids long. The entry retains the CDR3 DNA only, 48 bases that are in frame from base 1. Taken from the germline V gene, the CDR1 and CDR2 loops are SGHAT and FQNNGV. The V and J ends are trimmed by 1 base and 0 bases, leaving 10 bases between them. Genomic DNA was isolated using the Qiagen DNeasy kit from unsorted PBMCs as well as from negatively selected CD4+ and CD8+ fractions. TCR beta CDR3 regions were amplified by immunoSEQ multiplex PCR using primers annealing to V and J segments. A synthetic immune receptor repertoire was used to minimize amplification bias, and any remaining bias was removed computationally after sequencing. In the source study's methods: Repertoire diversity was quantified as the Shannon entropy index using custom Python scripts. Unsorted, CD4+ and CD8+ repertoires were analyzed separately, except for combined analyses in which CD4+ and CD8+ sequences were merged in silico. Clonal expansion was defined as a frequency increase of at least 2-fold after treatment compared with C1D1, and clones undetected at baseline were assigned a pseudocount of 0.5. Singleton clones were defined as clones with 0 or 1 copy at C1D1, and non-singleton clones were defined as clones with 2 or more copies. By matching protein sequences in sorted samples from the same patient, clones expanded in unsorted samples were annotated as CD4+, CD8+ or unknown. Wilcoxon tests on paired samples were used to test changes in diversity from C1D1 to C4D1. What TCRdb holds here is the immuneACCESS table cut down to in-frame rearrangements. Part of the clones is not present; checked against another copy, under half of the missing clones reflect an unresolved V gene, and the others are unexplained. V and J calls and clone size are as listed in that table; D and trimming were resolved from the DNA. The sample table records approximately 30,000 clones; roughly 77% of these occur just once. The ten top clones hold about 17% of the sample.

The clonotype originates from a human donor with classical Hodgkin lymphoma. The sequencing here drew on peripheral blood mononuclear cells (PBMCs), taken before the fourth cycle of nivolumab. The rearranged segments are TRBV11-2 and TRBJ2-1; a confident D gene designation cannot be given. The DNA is TGTGCCAGCAGCTTAGGGTACGCGAGCTCCTACAATGAGCAGTTCTTC. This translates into CASSLGYASSYNEQFF.